Below, 25 T cell receptor beta chains from the same sample are listed, as sequenced in a study of CD8 T cells in Susac syndrome. Reverse transcription of about 0.5 to 1 ug RNA used random hexamers. Each CDR3 protein gets one entry after TCRdb re-called the immunoSEQ multiplex PCR reads with MiXCR. The data show 70,000 or so distinct CDR3 sequences, with 95% seen just once and 0.2% to 0.25% held by the top ten. The sequencing sample was made of CD8+ T cells from PBMCs. These TCRs come from a human donor in good health.

J is TRBJ1-4 and V is TRBV20-1; D is unclear. Trimming left V 1 base short and J 3 bases short, with 18 bases between. The CDR3 sequence is 17 residues long. Per the germline V gene, CDR1 is DFQATT and CDR2 is SNEGSKA (reference sequence). The CDR3 region is CSARGLLVSSANEKLFF. The CDR3 region has the DNA TGCAGTGCTAGAGGACTGCTCGTATCTTCTGCTAATGAAAAACTGTTTTTT.

The chain uses TRBV7-2 and TRBJ1-2; tentatively, D is TRBD1 (5 bases). Looked up from germline, CDR1 is SGHTA and CDR2 is FQGNSA. This CDR3 has 14 residues. Trimming left V 5 bases short and J 4 bases short, with 14 bases between. The CDR3 sequence: CASSQTDRIYGYTF. The CDR3 nucleotides are TGTGCCAGCAGCCAAACTGACAGAATCTATGGCTACACCTTC.

This rearrangement joins TRBV2 to TRBJ2-7, with D hard to call. The V gene lost 5 bases and the J gene lost 6 bases, with 5 bases spanning the gap. CDR1 is SNHLY and CDR2 is FYNNEI in the germline V gene. This CDR3 has 10 amino acids. This CDR3 is CASSQVEQYF. The CDR3 nucleotides read TGTGCCAGCAGTCAGGTCGAGCAGTACTTC.

The chain uses TRBV28 and TRBJ1-1; maybe TRBD1 (5 bases). With 6 bases removed from V and 3 bases from J, the gap between germline ends came to 14 bases. CDR1 MDHEN and CDR2 SYDVKM come from the germline V gene. This CDR3 spans 14 amino acids. CDR3 sequence reads: CASSLLWGDTEAFF. For the CDR3, the DNA is TGTGCCAGCAGCCTTTTGTGGGGGGACACTGAAGCTTTCTTT.

The chain joins TRBV10-3 to TRBJ2-2, with 9 nucleotides matching TRBD1. Germline-derived CDR1 and CDR2 are ENHRY and SYGVKD. The trim removed 10 bases at V and 3 bases at J, leaving 9 bases unmatched. The CDR3 length is 15 residues. The DNA for the CDR3 is TGTGCCAGCGCCACCGGGACAGGGTACACCGGGGAGCTGTTTTTT. Translating it yields CASATGTGYTGELFF.

The chain couples TRBV5-4 to TRBJ1-2, with D unresolved. V dropped 5 bases and J dropped 6 bases, with 14 bases sitting between them. Germline CDR1 and CDR2: SGHNT and YYREEE (reference sequence). The CDR3 is made up of 13 amino acids. DNA of the CDR3: TGTGCCAGCAGTCCTACTGGGGAAGATGGCTACACCTTC. Protein sequence: CASSPTGEDGYTF.

The chain carries TRBV4-3 and TRBJ2-2; D possibly corresponds to TRBD2 (7 bases). CDR1 and CDR2 from the germline V gene are LGHNA and YSLEER. Deletions cut 2 bases from V and 3 bases from J, with 16 bases between. CDR3 length equals 17 residues. The CDR3 reads CASSQPAKGGDTGELFF. CDR3 in DNA: TGCGCCAGCAGCCAACCCGCTAAAGGGGGGGACACCGGGGAGCTGTTTTTT.

The chain has TRBV11-2 and TRBJ2-7; the D gene is possibly TRBD2 (5 bases). This CDR3 region has 18 residues. CDR1 SGHAT and CDR2 FQNNGV come from the germline V gene. Trimming took 0 bases from V and 3 from J, leaving 21 bases between them. The CDR3 DNA reads as TGTGCCAGCAGCTTAGAGCCTAACGGGATCCTAACTCTCTACGAGCAGTACTTC. Encoded protein: CASSLEPNGILTLYEQYF.

The CDR3: CASSLRGLMEQYF. The CDR3 bases are TGTGCCAGCAGTTTAAGGGGGCTCATGGAGCAGTACTTC. This chain connects TRBV28 to TRBJ2-7, with 7 bases lining up with TRBD1. The CDR3 is 13 residues long. With 2 bases clipped from V and 7 bases from J, the junction kept 5 bases outside the gene matches. The germline gives CDR1 MDHEN, CDR2 SYDVKM.

This chain uses TRBV10-2 with TRBJ2-5, with 11 bases fitting TRBD2. V gave up 0 bases and J gave up 5 bases; unmatched junction bases: 5. The CDR3 sequence is 16 residues long. CDR1 is WSHSY and CDR2 is SAAADI in the germline V gene. CDR3 in DNA: TGCGCCAGCAGTGAGTCGATAGCGGGGGGGGCGGAGACCCAGTACTTC. Its protein product is CASSESIAGGAETQYF.

V gene TRBV7-9 combines with J gene TRBJ2-2; TRBD1 matches at 7 bases. With 5 bases clipped from V and 4 bases from J, the junction kept 10 bases outside the gene matches. The length of the CDR3 is 16 residues. Germline loops: CDR1 SEHNR, CDR2 FQNEAQ (reference sequence). The CDR3 DNA is TGTGCCAGCAGCCCGGGACAGATTGTTGCCACCGGGGAGCTGTTTTTT. Its translation is CASSPGQIVATGELFF.

This clonotype was counted once. The genes are TRBV9 and TRBJ1-4; a weak D match, TRBD1 (6 bases). V lost 4 bases and J lost 6, with 10 bases in between. Germline-derived CDR1 and CDR2 are SGDLS and YYNGEE. This CDR3 region has 13 residues. The CDR3 DNA follows: TGTGCCAGCAGCCCCTCAGGGGATGAAAAACTGTTTTTT. It specifies CASSPSGDEKLFF.

V gene TRBV20-1 combines with J gene TRBJ1-3, with 7 bases fitting TRBD1. CDR3 length: 18 amino acids. V dropped 0 bases and J dropped 3; count of bases not matched to a gene: 14. CDR1 DFQATT and CDR2 SNEGSKA come from the germline V gene (reference sequence). Here the CDR3 reads CSARDGPTGNFFGNTIYF. The CDR3 coding sequence is TGCAGTGCTAGAGATGGCCCGACAGGGAACTTCTTTGGAAACACCATATATTTT.

This chain joins TRBV13 and TRBJ2-1, with 12 bases lining up with TRBD2. Germline loops: CDR1 PRHDT, CDR2 FYEKMQ (reference sequence). This CDR3 region has 17 residues. The J segment lost 4 bases and the V segment lost 6 bases, leaving 10 bases of the junction unmatched. CDR3 in DNA: TGTGCCAGCAGGCCCCAAGGGACTAGCGGGCCGTACAATGAGCAGTTCTTC. It translates to CASRPQGTSGPYNEQFF. Combining the CDR3 with reference TRBV13 and TRBJ2-1 gives the whole variable domain AAGVIQSPRHLIKEKRETATLKCYPIPRHDTVYWYQQGPGQDPQFLISFYEKMQSDKGSIPDRFSAQQFSDYHSELNMSSLELGDSALYFCASRPQGTSGPYNEQFFGPGTRLTVL.

This chain connects TRBV15 to TRBJ1-5; D gene uncertain. V lost 0 bases and J 4 bases, leaving 7 bases between the germline ends. Germline V gives CDR1 LNHNV, CDR2 YYDKDF (reference sequence). This CDR3 contains 14 residues. The CDR3 sequence is CATSRDKGNQPQHF. DNA for the CDR3: TGTGCCACCAGCAGAGATAAAGGGAATCAGCCCCAGCATTTT.

The V call is TRBV7-9, the J call TRBJ2-1, with D possibly matching TRBD2 (5 bases). V was cut by 3 bases and J by 2 bases, with 11 bases left in between. The germline gives CDR1 SEHNR, CDR2 FQNEAQ (reference sequence). CDR3 length: 15 amino acids. The DNA for the CDR3 is TGTGCCAGCAGCTTCGGCGGGCCCCCCTACAATGAGCAGTTCTTC. Protein product: CASSFGGPPYNEQFF.

The rearrangement joins TRBV9 to TRBJ2-5; D not certain. Looked up from germline, CDR1 is SGDLS and CDR2 is YYNGEE. Trimming took off 4 bases at V and 5 bases at J, with 15 bases between the two ends. This CDR3 is built from 14 residues. CDR3 amino acids: CASSPGPQTETQYF. The CDR3 coding sequence is TGTGCCAGCAGCCCGGGTCCCCAGACGGAGACCCAGTACTTC.

This clonotype was detected only once. This chain links TRBV12-3 or TRBV12-4 with TRBJ1-2; D unresolved. Trimming shortened V by 1 base and J by 0 bases, and 3 bases separated the two germline ends. CDR3 length: 13 residues. The CDR3 coding sequence is TGTGCCAGCAGTTTAGAGGCTAACTATGGCTACACCTTC. Its translation is CASSLEANYGYTF.

The chain is built from TRBV4-1 and TRBJ2-7; no clear D gene. The V end lost 1 base, the J end lost 4 bases, and 8 bases lay between the germline ends. CDR1 is MGHRA and CDR2 is YSYEKL in the germline V gene. This CDR3 contains 13 residues. The CDR3 DNA reads TGCGCCAGCAGCCAAGGGGTGGGATACGAGCAGTACTTC. Translated, it gives CASSQGVGYEQYF.

This chain links TRBV2 with TRBJ2-3, with TRBD2 as a possible D gene (6 bases). V was cut by 4 bases and J by 5 bases, with 16 bases left in between. Germline CDR1 SNHLY, CDR2 FYNNEI. There are 15 residues in the CDR3. CDR3 DNA: TGTGCCAGCAGTGCCCTCGTACTAGCCGGAGATACGCAGTATTTT. Translated, it gives CASSALVLAGDTQYF.

This CDR3 reads CASSLGTQPQHF. The CDR3 DNA follows: TGTGCCAGCAGCTTGGGGACCCAGCCCCAGCATTTT. The chain joins TRBV5-6 to TRBJ1-5; D is unresolved. The germline V and J ends were trimmed by 0 bases and 7 bases, with 5 bases remaining between them. CDR1 is SGHDT, CDR2 YYEEEE, per germline. CDR3 size: 12 residues. Drawing the rest from reference TRBV5-6 and TRBJ1-5, the complete variable domain is DAGVTQSPTHLIKTRGQQVTLRCSPKSGHDTVSWYQQALGQGPQFIFQYYEEEERQRGNFPDRFSGHQFPNYSSELNVNALLLGDSALYLCASSLGTQPQHFGDGTRLSIL.

V usage is TRBV19 and J usage is TRBJ1-2; D is unresolved. The length of the CDR3 is 18 residues. Trimming stripped 7 bases from V and 3 bases from J, with 27 bases between. CDR1 and CDR2 (germline): LNHDA, SQIVND (reference sequence). CDR3 sequence reads: CASTPNRAPVRVDYGYTF. The DNA of the CDR3 is TGTGCCAGTACTCCGAACCGGGCCCCAGTCCGGGTCGACTATGGCTACACCTTC.

This rearrangement joins TRBV13 to TRBJ2-7; perhaps TRBD1 as D (5 bases). Trimming pared 5 bases from V and 6 bases from J, leaving 14 bases between. CDR1 is PRHDT and CDR2 is FYEKMQ in the germline V gene (reference sequence). The CDR3 sequence is 13 residues long. CDR3 in amino acids: CASSRTLQGEQYV. The CDR3 DNA sequence: TGTGCCAGCAGCAGGACCCTGCAGGGCGAGCAGTACGTC.

The J gene is TRBJ2-5, the V gene TRBV13; TRBD2 agrees at 15 bases. The V gene's germline CDR1 is PRHDT and CDR2 FYEKMQ (reference sequence). V lost 6 bases, J lost 0 bases, and 11 bases stayed unmatched. This CDR3 contains 19 residues. This CDR3 is CASSLLSGTSGGYQETQYF. CDR3 coding DNA: TGTGCCAGCAGTTTACTATCCGGGACTAGCGGGGGGTACCAAGAGACCCAGTACTTC.

This chain joins TRBV15 and TRBJ1-1; D uncertain. Looked up from germline, CDR1 is LNHNV and CDR2 is YYDKDF (reference sequence). The CDR3 runs to 13 residues. V lost 6 bases and J lost 4, with 12 bases in between. CDR3 sequence: CATRRGELTEAFF. The CDR3 DNA is TGTGCCACCAGACGTGGAGAGCTCACTGAAGCTTTCTTT.